The clone carrying this T cell receptor beta chain is medium-sized by share. What it binds is not known. V lost 4 bases and J lost 5; bases outside the gene matches: 6. Per germline, CDR1 SEHNR and CDR2 FQNEAQ (reference sequence). The CDR3 length is 14 residues. The time point is: sample taken at primary tumor resection. This record comes from a study of spatial heterogeneity in lung cancer. Study in general: In tumor regions, TCR transcript counts tracked strongly with a T cell module score from matched bulk RNA-seq.

Every TCR cDNA molecule bore its own unique molecular identifier. Each CDR3 protein is one row after TCRdb ran MiXCR on the 5' RACE reads. The sample has 13,000 or so distinct CDR3 sequences; 5.1% are singletons. General observations from the study: Ubiquitous expanded TCR counts tracked ubiquitous nonsynonymous mutations, and regional counts tracked regional ones. It was found that expanded intratumoral alpha and beta TCR counts tracked tumor mutation counts.

This sample comprised lung tumor tissue, obtained at surgery. This receptor was obtained from a male donor with early-stage non-small cell lung cancer. The genes are TRBV7-9 and TRBJ2-5; 8 bases fit TRBD1. CDR3: CASSYTGGRETQYF. CDR3 bases: TGTGCCAGCAGCTACACAGGGGGGAGGGAGACCCAGTACTTC.